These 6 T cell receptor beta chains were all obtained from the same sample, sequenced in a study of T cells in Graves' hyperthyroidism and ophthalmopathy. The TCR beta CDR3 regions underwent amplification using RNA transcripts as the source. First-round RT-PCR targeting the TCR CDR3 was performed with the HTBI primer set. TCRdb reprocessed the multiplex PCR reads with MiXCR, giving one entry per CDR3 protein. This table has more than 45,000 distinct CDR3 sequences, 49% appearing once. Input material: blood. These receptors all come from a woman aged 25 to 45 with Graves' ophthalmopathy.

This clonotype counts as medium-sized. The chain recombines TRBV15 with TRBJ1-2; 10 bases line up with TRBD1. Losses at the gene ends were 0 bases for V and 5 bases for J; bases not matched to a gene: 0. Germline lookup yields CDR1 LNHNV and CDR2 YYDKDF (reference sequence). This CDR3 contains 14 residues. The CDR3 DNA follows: TGTGCCACCAGCAGAGAGGGACAGGGGTATGGCTACACCTTC. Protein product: CATSREGQGYGYTF.

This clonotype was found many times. In nucleotides, the CDR3 is TGCGCCAGCAGCCCGACAGGGCTCCAGAACACTGAAGCTTTCTTT. Its protein is CASSPTGLQNTEAFF. V gene TRBV5-1 combines with J gene TRBJ1-1, with 7 bases that match TRBD1. CDR3 size: 15 residues. The trim removed 4 bases at V and 1 base at J, leaving 7 bases unmatched. Germline-derived CDR1 and CDR2 are SGHRS and YFSETQ.

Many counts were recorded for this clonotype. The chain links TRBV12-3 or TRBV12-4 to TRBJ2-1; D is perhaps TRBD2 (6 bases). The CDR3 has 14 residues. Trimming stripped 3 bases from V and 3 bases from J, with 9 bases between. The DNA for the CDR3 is TGTGCCAGCAGTTTCCGCGGGATCTACAATGAGCAGTTCTTC. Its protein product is CASSFRGIYNEQFF.

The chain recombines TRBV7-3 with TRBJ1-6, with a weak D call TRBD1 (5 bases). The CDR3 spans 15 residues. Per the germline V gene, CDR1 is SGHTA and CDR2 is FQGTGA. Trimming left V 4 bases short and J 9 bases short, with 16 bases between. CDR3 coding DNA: TGTGCCAGCAGCTCGTCGGCGGGGGGTCGTTCACCCCTCCACTTT. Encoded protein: CASSSSAGGRSPLHF.

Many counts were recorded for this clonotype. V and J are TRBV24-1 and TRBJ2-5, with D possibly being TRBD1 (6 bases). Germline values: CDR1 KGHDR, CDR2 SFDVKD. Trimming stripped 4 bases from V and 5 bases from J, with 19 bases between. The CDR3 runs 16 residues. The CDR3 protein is CATSDRRDTEAETQYF. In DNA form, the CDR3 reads TGTGCCACCAGTGACCGCCGGGACACCGAAGCGGAGACCCAGTACTTC.

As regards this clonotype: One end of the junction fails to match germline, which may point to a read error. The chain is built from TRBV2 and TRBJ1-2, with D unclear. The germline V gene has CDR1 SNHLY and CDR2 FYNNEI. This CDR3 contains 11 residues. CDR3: CASSGPEGYTF. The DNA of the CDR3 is TGTGCCAGCAGCGGACCGGAGGGCTACACCTTT.